The next 20 T cell receptor beta chains were all read from a single sample in a study of regulatory T cells in long-lasting Graves disease. The time point denotes: persistent/refractory GD, antithyroid drugs over 5 years with positive TRAb. RNA extracted from PBMCs served as the sequencing template. Arm-PCR with iRepertoire HTBI primers amplified the CDR3 regions for these TCR beta libraries. TCRdb called the multiplex PCR reads again in MiXCR, with one record for every CDR3 protein. The data show 400,000 to 500,000 distinct CDR3 sequences, 22% seen once. The sequencing here drew on peripheral blood mononuclear cells (PBMCs), taken when the disease was refractory, from a patient treated with antithyroid drugs. The source is a female donor with Graves disease.

This clonotype showed up many times. This rearrangement joins TRBV30 to TRBJ1-4, with unresolved D. The V gene lost 2 bases and the J gene lost 3 bases, with 7 bases spanning the gap. The CDR3 is 13 amino acids. The germline V gene has CDR1 GTSNPN and CDR2 SVGIG (reference sequence). The CDR3 DNA sequence: TGTGCCTGGAGTTCCGGTGCTAATGAAAAACTGTTTTTT. Translation: CAWSSGANEKLFF.

This clonotype was seen only once. A much larger clone lies one base from this, so it may be a read error. The gene calls are TRBV24-1 and TRBJ2-5; D is perhaps TRBD1 (5 bases). Germline loops: CDR1 KGHDR, CDR2 SFDVKD. V lost 9 bases, J lost 5 bases, and 15 bases lay in between. The CDR3 length is 13 residues. The CDR3 DNA follows: TGTGCCACCCATGGAGACAGCTTGGAGACCCAGTACTTC. Its translation is CATHGDSLETQYF.

This chain links TRBV9 with TRBJ2-4; TRBD2 agrees at 10 bases. The CDR3 runs to 15 residues. Germline CDR1 reads SGDLS; CDR2 reads YYNGEE. The ends lost 4 bases at V and 7 bases at J; junction bases unmatched: 8. CDR3 DNA sequence: TGTGCCAGCAGCCGGTTTGAGACTAGCGGGAACATTCAGTACTTC. Amino acids: CASSRFETSGNIQYF.

The V gene is TRBV19, the J gene TRBJ1-5; D unclear. V lost 8 bases to trimming and J lost 2 bases, with 16 bases between them. The V gene's germline CDR1 is LNHDA and CDR2 SQIVND (reference sequence). CDR3 length: 15 residues. The CDR3 sequence: CASRNPTEGNQPQHF. The DNA for the CDR3 is TGTGCCAGTCGAAATCCCACGGAGGGCAATCAGCCCCAGCATTTT.

This clonotype was counted between two and nine times. The V call is TRBV6-5, the J call TRBJ2-7; D uncertain. Per germline, CDR1 MNHEY and CDR2 SVGAGI. V dropped 2 bases and J dropped 1 base, with 12 bases sitting between them. The CDR3 runs 15 residues. The CDR3 nucleotides are TGTGCCAGCAGTTACGATTTGGTGTCGTCCTACGAGCAGTACTTC. Residues: CASSYDLVSSYEQYF.

This clonotype was seen repeatedly, ten times or more. V gene TRBV12-3 or TRBV12-4 combines with J gene TRBJ2-7; D is uncertain. Trimming removed 4 bases from V and 3 bases from J, with 10 bases in between. This CDR3 has 13 residues. CDR3 protein: CASSSTSLYEQYF. The DNA for the CDR3 is TGTGCCAGCAGTTCGACAAGCCTCTACGAGCAGTACTTC.

Details on this clonotype: A single base separates this from a much larger clone, so it may be a read error. The J gene is TRBJ2-5, the V gene TRBV20-1, with 7 bases lining up with TRBD2. V gave up 3 bases and J gave up 5 bases; unmatched junction bases: 9. The CDR3 has 14 residues. The germline CDR1 and CDR2 sequences are DFQATT and SNEGSKA (reference sequence). The CDR3 reads CSASIEAGVETQYF. The CDR3 nucleotides read TGCAGTGCTAGTATTGAGGCGGGAGTGGAGACCCAGTACTTC.

The V call is TRBV19, the J call TRBJ2-7; 12 nucleotides line up with TRBD2. The germline CDR1 and CDR2 sequences are LNHDA and SQIVND (reference sequence). This CDR3 region has 15 residues. J lost 7 bases, V lost 5 bases, and 9 bases had no gene match. The CDR3 region is CASSGRLAGVNEQYF. For the CDR3, the DNA is TGTGCCAGTAGTGGGCGACTAGCGGGAGTGAATGAGCAGTACTTC.

This clonotype has at least ten counts. The chain has TRBV20-1 and TRBJ2-5, with TRBD2 matching 8 bases. The germline V gene has CDR1 DFQATT and CDR2 SNEGSKA (reference sequence). Trimming removed 0 bases from V and 2 bases from J; junction bases left unmatched: 5. The CDR3 extends over 15 amino acids. CDR3 loop: CSARDLGGGQETQYF. For the CDR3, the DNA is TGCAGTGCTAGAGATCTCGGGGGGGGACAAGAGACCCAGTACTTC.

The chain recombines TRBV11-1 with TRBJ2-7, with D possibly called TRBD1 or TRBD2 (5 bases each). This CDR3 has 16 amino acids. Trimming shortened V by 1 base and J by 2 bases, and 15 bases separated the two germline ends. Germline CDR1 reads SGHAT; CDR2 reads FQDESV (reference sequence). The CDR3 region is CASSLVTGTLAYEQYF. CDR3 DNA: TGTGCCAGCAGCTTAGTCACCGGGACGCTTGCCTACGAGCAGTACTTC.

The V call is TRBV4-3, the J call TRBJ2-1; tentative D call: TRBD2 (6 bases). V lost 6 bases and J lost 2, with 11 bases in between. Germline V gene sequence: CDR1 LGHNA, CDR2 YSLEER. The CDR3 totals 14 residues. Here the CDR3 DNA reads TGCGCCAGCAGTGGAGGGCCGGCCTACAATGAGCAGTTCTTC. Amino acid sequence: CASSGGPAYNEQFF.

CDR3 sequence: CASSPQGSGKGTWVETQYF. The CDR3 coding sequence is TGCGCCAGCAGCCCTCAGGGTAGCGGGAAAGGTACTTGGGTGGAGACCCAGTACTTC. The V gene is TRBV4-1, the J gene TRBJ2-5; 8 nucleotides line up with TRBD2. The germline V gene has CDR1 MGHRA and CDR2 YSYEKL. V trimming: 4 bases; J trimming: 5 bases; junction bases outside the gene matches: 21. The CDR3 runs 19 residues.

The rearrangement links TRBV28 to TRBJ2-1, with TRBD2 matching over 11 bases. V lost 3 bases to trimming and J lost 10 bases; unmatched junction nucleotides: 8. This CDR3 comprises 15 residues. Germline CDR1 MDHEN, CDR2 SYDVKM. For the CDR3, the DNA is TGTGCCAGCAGTTTGGAACTAGCGGGAGTAGGGGAGCAGTTCTTC. Translating it yields CASSLELAGVGEQFF.

The gene calls are TRBV29-1 and TRBJ2-2, with TRBD1 matching 7 bases. This CDR3 has 14 residues. The V gene's germline CDR1 is SQVTM and CDR2 ANQGSEA. V gave up 1 base and J gave up 3 bases; unmatched junction bases: 2. The chain's CDR3 is CSVEGDRYTGELFF. CDR3 sequence (DNA): TGCAGCGTTGAAGGGGACAGATACACCGGGGAGCTGTTTTTT.

V and J are TRBV5-1 and TRBJ2-7; TRBD1 aligns across 7 bases. V shed 1 base, J shed 2 bases, and the junction held 3 bases outside the gene matches. CDR1 is SGHRS, CDR2 YFSETQ, per germline. The CDR3 extends over 14 amino acids. The CDR3 DNA reads TGCGCCAGCAGCTTGTTTACAGGGGCCTACGAGCAGTACTTC. Its protein is CASSLFTGAYEQYF.

Many counts were recorded for this clonotype. CDR3 coding DNA: TGTGCCAGCATCCCCGCTCGGACGGGTGGCTACACCTTC. It is translated as CASIPARTGGYTF. The gene calls are TRBV6-1 and TRBJ1-2; D unresolved. CDR3 length: 13 amino acids. V gave up 7 bases and J gave up 7 bases, with 16 bases separating them. Germline values: CDR1 MNHNS, CDR2 SASEGT.

A word on this clonotype: This may be a read error, as it is one base from a much larger clone. This chain uses TRBV19 with TRBJ1-1; D is uncertain. The CDR3 has 15 amino acids. CDR1 LNHDA and CDR2 SQIVND come from the germline V gene (reference sequence). V dropped 8 bases and J dropped 1 base, with 17 bases sitting between them. CDR3 nucleotides: TGTGCCAGTGGTTGGGAACTCCATCAGAACACTGAAGCTTTCTTT. It translates to CASGWELHQNTEAFF.

V gene TRBV6-1 combines with J gene TRBJ1-3; D call uncertain. Germline assignment: CDR1 MNHNS and CDR2 SASEGT. Trimming cost V 9 bases and J 2 bases, with 11 bases left between them. The CDR3 contains 13 residues. The CDR3 sequence: CASNVRTGNTIYF. The CDR3 DNA reads TGTGCCAGTAACGTCAGAACTGGAAACACCATATATTTT.

This clonotype was observed many times. CDR3 nucleotides: TGTGCCAGCAGCCCGTCCCGACGGCTACTTGAAGCTTTCTTT. It translates to CASSPSRRLLEAFF. This sequence joins TRBV12-3 or TRBV12-4 and TRBJ1-1, with D uncertain. The CDR3 totals 14 residues. V lost 6 bases and J lost 7, with 18 bases in between.

This clonotype was found many times. The chain recombines TRBV6-1 with TRBJ1-2; D gene uncertain. The CDR3 consists of 13 residues. V lost 4 bases and J 6 bases, leaving 12 bases between the germline ends. Germline V gene sequence: CDR1 MNHNS, CDR2 SASEGT. CDR3 bases: TGTGCCAGCAGTGCTCCTCTCCGGGATGGCTACACCTTC. Translation: CASSAPLRDGYTF.